The sequence of this T cell receptor (beta chain) was determined in a study of blood T cell repertoires in COVID-19. Turning to the study itself: In each case, the material was cDNA or gDNA derived from T cells, B-cell-depleted T cells, or PBMCs.

Cohorts were assigned according to the clinical history that participants reported. The V gene's germline CDR1 is LGHNA and CDR2 YSLEER. This CDR3 is built from 16 residues. Losses at the gene ends were 9 bases for V and 0 bases for J; bases not matched to a gene: 8. In the study's own analysis: Amplified reference gene primers provided the basis for estimating nucleated cell counts. The table came from immunoSEQ multiplex PCR; TCRdb's copy has only in-frame clones and leaves some out. Clonal size and the V and J genes are those of that table, whereas D and trimming came from the DNA. Of hundreds of thousands of clones in the sample, 87% were seen once.

The sequence was collected from a woman in her 40s who had recovered from COVID-19. Material: PBMCs or T cells enriched from blood (not recorded which). The V gene is TRBV4-3, the J gene TRBJ2-6; 7 nucleotides agree with TRBD2. CDR3 amino acids: CASKPGGPSGANVLTF. The CDR3 region has the DNA TGCGCCAGTAAACCGGGAGGCCCCTCTGGGGCCAACGTCCTGACTTTC.